The table lists the clone carrying this T cell receptor (beta chain) with a few counts. The length of the CDR3 is 15 residues. V lost 10 bases, J lost 3 bases, and 9 bases stayed unmatched. Germline V CDR1 and CDR2: MNHEY, SMNVEV (reference sequence). The data are from a study of T cells after yellow fever vaccination. One entry per CDR3 protein results from TCRdb running MiXCR on the 5' RACE reads. The data show some 290,000 distinct CDR3 sequences, about 10% seen once. The chain carries TRBV27 and TRBJ2-1; 10 bases line up with TRBD2. The sequence derives from a man between 18 and 35 years old who received the YFV17D yellow fever vaccine. The specimen comprised CD4+ T cells sorted from PBMCs, sampled 45 days after the yellow fever booster vaccination. The CDR3 sequence: CATGTIAGGYNEQFF. CDR3 nucleotide sequence: TGTGCCACCGGGACAATAGCGGGGGGCTACAATGAGCAGTTCTTC.